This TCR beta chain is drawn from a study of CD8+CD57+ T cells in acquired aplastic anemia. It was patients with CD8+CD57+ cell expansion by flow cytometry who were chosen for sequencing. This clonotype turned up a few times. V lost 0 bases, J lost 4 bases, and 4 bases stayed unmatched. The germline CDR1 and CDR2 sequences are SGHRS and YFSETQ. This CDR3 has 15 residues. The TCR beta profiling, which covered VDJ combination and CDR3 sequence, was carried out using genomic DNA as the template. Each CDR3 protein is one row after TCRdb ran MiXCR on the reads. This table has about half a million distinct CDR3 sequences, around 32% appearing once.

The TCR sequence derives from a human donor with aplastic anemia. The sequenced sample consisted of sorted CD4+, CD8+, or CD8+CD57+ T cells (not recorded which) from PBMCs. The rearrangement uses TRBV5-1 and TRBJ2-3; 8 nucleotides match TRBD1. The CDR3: CASSLGTTGADTQYF. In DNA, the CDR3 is TGCGCCAGCAGCTTGGGAACGACAGGGGCAGATACGCAGTATTTT.